These 13 T cell receptor beta chains were sequenced from one sample in a study of early T cells in non-severe SARS-CoV-2 infection. TCRdb processed the 5' RACE reads anew with MiXCR; each CDR3 protein has one entry. Counted here are under 85,000 distinct CDR3 sequences, 11% occurring once; the ten biggest clones make up around 6%. This sample comprised whole blood, obtained at baseline. Receptors originate from an adult who was a healthcare worker with PCR-confirmed SARS-CoV-2 infection or an uninfected control (not recorded which).

This rearrangement joins TRBV7-9 to TRBJ2-7; D not certain. The V and J ends lost 1 base and 11 bases respectively, with 15 bases between them. The CDR3 length is 13 residues. Germline assignment: CDR1 SEHNR and CDR2 FQNEAQ (reference sequence). The CDR3 DNA sequence: TGTGCCAGCAGCTTAGTAGGGCTCCCCTGGGAGTACTTC. Encoded protein: CASSLVGLPWEYF.

The CDR3 coding sequence is TGTGCCAGCAGCTTAGACCCAGCTGAGACCCAGTACTTC. Translated, it gives CASSLDPAETQYF. V gene TRBV7-9 combines with J gene TRBJ2-5; the D is unclear. The length of the CDR3 is 13 residues. Germline CDR1 SEHNR, CDR2 FQNEAQ (reference sequence). V was clipped by 1 base and J by 5 bases, with 8 bases between them.

The chain joins TRBV12-3 or TRBV12-4 to TRBJ2-7; 11 positions match TRBD1. With 3 bases clipped from V and 3 bases from J, the junction kept 4 bases outside the gene matches. There are 15 residues in the CDR3. CDR3 in amino acids: CASSFWTGGIYEQYF. CDR3 in DNA: TGTGCCAGCAGTTTCTGGACAGGGGGCATCTACGAGCAGTACTTC.

This clonotype was seen a few times. This sequence joins TRBV5-1 and TRBJ2-1, with TRBD2 as a possible D gene (5 bases). Trimming cost V 0 bases and J 8 bases, with 9 bases left between them. The germline V gene encodes CDR1 SGHRS and CDR2 YFSETQ. CDR3 length: 13 amino acids. CDR3 coding DNA: TGCGCCAGCAGCTTGGCCGGGATCGATGAGCAGTTCTTC. It codes for CASSLAGIDEQFF.

The CDR3: CASSPGPNTEAFF. The CDR3 nucleotides read TGTGCCAGCAGCCCGGGCCCTAACACTGAAGCTTTCTTT. The chain links TRBV11-3 to TRBJ1-1; D uncertain. The V end was cut by 5 bases, the J end by 2 bases, with 9 bases between. Germline V gene sequence: CDR1 SGHNT, CDR2 YENEEA. The CDR3 runs 13 residues.

The sample holds a few counts of this clonotype. The chain has TRBV4-1 and TRBJ1-1; D is uncertain. Germline CDR1 reads MGHRA; CDR2 reads YSYEKL. The ends were cut back, 1 base at V and 1 base at J, with 7 bases in the middle. This CDR3 is built from 14 residues. The CDR3 is CASSQVNRNTEAFF. The CDR3 DNA follows: TGCGCCAGCAGCCAAGTTAACAGGAACACTGAAGCTTTCTTT.

The chain uses TRBV29-1 and TRBJ1-1; 9 bases match TRBD1. CDR3 size: 14 residues. Germline values: CDR1 SQVTM, CDR2 ANQGSEA. V lost 3 bases, J lost 3 bases, and 5 bases stayed unmatched. The CDR3 loop is CSVEGRQGDTEAFF. The CDR3 DNA sequence: TGCAGCGTTGAGGGCCGACAGGGGGACACTGAAGCTTTCTTT.

This clonotype was counted ten times or more. The rearrangement joins TRBV5-1 to TRBJ2-7, with a weak D call TRBD1 (6 bases). The CDR3 is made up of 14 amino acids. V gave up 4 bases and J gave up 2 bases, with 13 bases separating them. In germline, CDR1 is SGHRS, CDR2 YFSETQ. CDR3 loop: CASSLFGDTYEQYF. The CDR3 DNA is TGCGCCAGCAGCCTGTTCGGGGACACCTACGAGCAGTACTTC.

This clonotype was found a few times. The chain combines TRBV29-1 with TRBJ1-2, with 10 positions matching TRBD1. CDR3 size: 12 residues. CDR1 is SQVTM, CDR2 ANQGSEA, per germline. After removal of 5 bases from V and 6 bases from J, the junction contained 3 bases not matched to a gene. The CDR3 DNA follows: TGCAGCGTTTCGACAGGGGGCGATGGCTACACCTTC. Its protein is CSVSTGGDGYTF.

CDR3 amino acids: CASSHTGTGTYEQYF. The CDR3 DNA sequence: TGTGCCAGCAGCCATACCGGGACAGGGACGTACGAGCAGTACTTC. The rearrangement links TRBV3-1 to TRBJ2-7, with 9 bases identical to TRBD1. Germline loops: CDR1 LGHDT, CDR2 YNNKEL (reference sequence). CDR3 length: 15 amino acids. V lost 3 bases, J lost 4 bases, and 7 bases stayed unmatched.

Many counts were recorded for this clonotype. The V call is TRBV2, the J call TRBJ2-1; D is unclear. This CDR3 is built from 16 residues. V was trimmed by 1 base and J by 4 bases, leaving 14 bases between them. Germline V gene data show CDR1 as SNHLY and CDR2 as FYNNEI. The CDR3 loop is CASSEDHLRNYNEQFF. CDR3 coding DNA: TGTGCCAGCAGTGAAGACCACCTGCGGAATTACAATGAGCAGTTCTTC.

The chain has TRBV7-2 and TRBJ2-7; D is ambiguous. The germline CDR1 and CDR2 sequences are SGHTA and FQGNSA. CDR3 length: 13 amino acids. With 5 bases removed from V and 3 bases from J, the gap between germline ends came to 11 bases. The CDR3 sequence is CASSTYPSYEQYF. As DNA, the CDR3 is TGTGCCAGCAGCACCTACCCCAGCTACGAGCAGTACTTC. Full variable domain (rest looked up from reference TRBV7-2 and TRBJ2-7): GAGVSQSPSNKVTEKGKDVELRCDPISGHTALYWYRQSLGQGLEFLIYFQGNSAPDKSGLPSDRFSAERTGGSVSTLTIQRTQQEDSAVYLCASSTYPSYEQYFGPGTRLTVT.

This clonotype turned up a few times. V is TRBV11-2 and J is TRBJ2-7; maybe TRBD1 (7 bases). Germline values: CDR1 SGHAT, CDR2 FQNNGV. The length of the CDR3 is 12 residues. V was pared by 5 bases and J by 6 bases, with 11 bases between. The CDR3 loop is CASSPQGGEQYF. CDR3 DNA: TGTGCCAGCAGCCCCCAGGGGGGCGAGCAGTACTTC.